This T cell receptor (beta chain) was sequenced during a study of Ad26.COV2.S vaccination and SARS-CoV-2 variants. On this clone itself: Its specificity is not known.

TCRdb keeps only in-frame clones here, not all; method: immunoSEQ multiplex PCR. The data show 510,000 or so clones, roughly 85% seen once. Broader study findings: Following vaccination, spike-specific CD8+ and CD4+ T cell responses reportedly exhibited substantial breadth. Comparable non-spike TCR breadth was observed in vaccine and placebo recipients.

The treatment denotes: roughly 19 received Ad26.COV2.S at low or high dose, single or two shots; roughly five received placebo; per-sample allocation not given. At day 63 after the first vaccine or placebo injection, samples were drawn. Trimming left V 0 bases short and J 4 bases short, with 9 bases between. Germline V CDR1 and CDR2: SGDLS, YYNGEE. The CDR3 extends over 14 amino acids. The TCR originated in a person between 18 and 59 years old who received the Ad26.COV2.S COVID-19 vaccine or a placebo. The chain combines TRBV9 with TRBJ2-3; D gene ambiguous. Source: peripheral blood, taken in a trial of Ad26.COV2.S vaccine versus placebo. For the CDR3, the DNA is TGTGCCAGCAGCGTAGCTCCCGGTCCAGATACGCAGTATTTT. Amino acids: CASSVAPGPDTQYF.